Presented here are 7 T cell receptor beta chains from one specimen sequenced in a study of shared clonotypes between healthy human individuals. TCRdb's table, derived via immunoSEQ multiplex PCR, lists solely in-frame clones and lacks some. Seen here are around 700,000 clones, around 74% observed once, and the top ten hold roughly 1.7%. The sequencing input was memory CD4+ T cells sorted from blood. The subset was: CD45RA-negative fraction. These receptors originate from a woman in her twenties or thirties in good health.

The V call is TRBV30, the J call TRBJ2-1; 13 bases line up with TRBD2. The CDR3 totals 17 residues. V gave up 2 bases and J gave up 9 bases; unmatched junction bases: 13. CDR1 and CDR2 (germline): GTSNPN, SVGIG (reference sequence). The DNA for the CDR3 is TGTGCCTGGAGTCGAGGGACGGGACTAGCGGGACTCGTTGAGCAGTTCTTC. Translating it yields CAWSRGTGLAGLVEQFF.

The chain employs TRBV2 and TRBJ2-1; 14 positions agree with TRBD2. V shed 6 bases and J 7 bases; nucleotides not matched to a gene: 8. The CDR3 runs 16 residues. Germline V CDR1 and CDR2: SNHLY, FYNNEI. The CDR3 sequence: CASRRLAGGPGNEQFF. CDR3 in DNA: TGTGCCAGCAGGAGACTAGCGGGAGGGCCAGGGAATGAGCAGTTCTTC. Combining the CDR3 with reference TRBV2 and TRBJ2-1 gives the whole variable domain EPEVTQTPSHQVTQMGQEVILRCVPISNHLYFYWYRQILGQKVEFLVSFYNNEISEKSEIFDDQFSVERPDGSNFTLKIRSTKLEDSAMYFCASRRLAGGPGNEQFFGPGTRLTVL.

This chain links TRBV4-2 with TRBJ2-1; D is uncertain. V lost 0 bases to trimming and J lost 9 bases, with 15 bases between them. The CDR3 totals 15 residues. CDR1 and CDR2 from the germline V gene are LGHNA and YNFKEQ. The CDR3 DNA reads TGTGCCAGCAGCCAAGATTGGGGTACCCGCGGTGAGCAGTTCTTC. Translated, it gives CASSQDWGTRGEQFF.

The rearrangement joins TRBV5-5 to TRBJ2-6; D uncertain. This CDR3 has 15 residues. V shed 4 bases and J shed 2 bases, with 10 bases lying between them. Looked up from germline, CDR1 is SGHKS and CDR2 is YYEKEE (reference sequence). CDR3 coding DNA: TGTGCCAGCAGCGCTCTGGTCGCTGGGGCCAACGTCCTGACTTTC. This encodes CASSALVAGANVLTF.

This chain uses TRBV18 with TRBJ1-4; TRBD1 matches at 9 bases. V gave up 6 bases and J gave up 3 bases; unmatched junction bases: 11. The CDR3 has 17 amino acids. The germline V gene has CDR1 KGHSH and CDR2 LQKENI. The CDR3 loop is CASSSGQGISSNEKLFF. The CDR3 DNA reads as TGTGCCAGCTCGTCGGGACAGGGAATTTCTTCTAATGAAAAACTGTTTTTT.

Worth noting for this clone: A read error is possible here, since a much larger clone lies one base away. Additional DNA sequences in this sample encode the identical CDR3. This sequence joins TRBV5-1 and TRBJ1-5; D gene uncertain. CDR3 length: 13 amino acids. The germline V and J ends were trimmed by 0 bases and 3 bases, with 4 bases remaining between them. Germline CDR1 is SGHRS and CDR2 is YFSETQ. CDR3 DNA sequence: TGCGCCAGCAGCTTGGATGACAATCAGCCCCAGCATTTT. This codes for CASSLDDNQPQHF.

This clone showed up just a few times. The chain uses TRBV19 and TRBJ1-1; TRBD1 matches 8 bases. The V segment lost 6 bases and the J segment 0 bases; nucleotides outside the gene matches: 6. Germline V CDR1 and CDR2: LNHDA, SQIVND (reference sequence). The CDR3 totals 15 residues. CDR3 region: CASRDGTGMNTEAFF. The CDR3 nucleotides are TGTGCCAGTAGGGACGGGACAGGTATGAACACTGAAGCTTTCTTT.